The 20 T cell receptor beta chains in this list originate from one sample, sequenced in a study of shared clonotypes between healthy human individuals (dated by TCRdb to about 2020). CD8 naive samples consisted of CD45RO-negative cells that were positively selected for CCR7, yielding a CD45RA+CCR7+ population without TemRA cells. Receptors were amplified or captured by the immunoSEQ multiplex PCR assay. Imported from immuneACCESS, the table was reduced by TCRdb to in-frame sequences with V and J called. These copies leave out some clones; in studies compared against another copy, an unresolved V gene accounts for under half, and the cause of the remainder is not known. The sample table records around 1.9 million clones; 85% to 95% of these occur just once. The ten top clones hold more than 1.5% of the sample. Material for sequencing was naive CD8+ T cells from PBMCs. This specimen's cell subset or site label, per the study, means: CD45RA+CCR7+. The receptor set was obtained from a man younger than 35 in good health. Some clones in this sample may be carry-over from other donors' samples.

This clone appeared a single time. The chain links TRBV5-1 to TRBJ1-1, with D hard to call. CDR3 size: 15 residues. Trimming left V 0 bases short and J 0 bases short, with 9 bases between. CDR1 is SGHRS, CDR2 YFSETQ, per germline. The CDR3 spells CASSLDLLMNTEAFF. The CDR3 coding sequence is TGCGCCAGCAGCTTGGACCTCCTCATGAACACTGAAGCTTTCTTT.

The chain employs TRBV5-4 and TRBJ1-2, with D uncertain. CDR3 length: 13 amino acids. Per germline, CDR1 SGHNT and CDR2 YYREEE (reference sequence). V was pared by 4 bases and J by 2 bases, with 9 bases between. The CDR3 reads CASSPQENYGYTF. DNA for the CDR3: TGTGCCAGCAGCCCCCAGGAGAACTATGGCTACACCTTC.

This CDR3 reads CASSPRTGEAGELFF. The CDR3 coding sequence is TGTGCCAGCAGCCCCAGGACAGGGGAAGCCGGGGAGCTGTTTTTT. This chain links TRBV11-2 with TRBJ2-2, with 9 bases identical to TRBD1. V lost 5 bases, J lost 6 bases, and 7 bases stayed unmatched. CDR3 length equals 15 residues. The germline gives CDR1 SGHAT, CDR2 FQNNGV.

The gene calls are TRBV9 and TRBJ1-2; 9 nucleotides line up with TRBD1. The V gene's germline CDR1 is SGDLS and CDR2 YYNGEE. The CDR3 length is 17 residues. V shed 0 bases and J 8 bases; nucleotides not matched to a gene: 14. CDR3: CASSVGQGVPVIGGYTF. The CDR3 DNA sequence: TGTGCCAGCAGCGTAGGACAGGGGGTGCCGGTAATCGGAGGCTACACCTTC.

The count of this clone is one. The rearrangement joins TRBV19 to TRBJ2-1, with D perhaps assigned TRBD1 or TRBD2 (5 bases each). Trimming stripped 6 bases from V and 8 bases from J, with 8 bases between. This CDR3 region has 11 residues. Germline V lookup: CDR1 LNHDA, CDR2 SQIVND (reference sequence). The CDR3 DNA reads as TGTGCCAGTAGATGGGGGTATGAGCAGTTCTTC. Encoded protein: CASRWGYEQFF.

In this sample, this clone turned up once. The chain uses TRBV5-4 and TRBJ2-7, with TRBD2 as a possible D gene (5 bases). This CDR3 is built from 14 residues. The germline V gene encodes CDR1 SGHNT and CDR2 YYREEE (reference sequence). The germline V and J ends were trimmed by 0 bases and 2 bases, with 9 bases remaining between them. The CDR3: CASSLERGTYEQYF. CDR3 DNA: TGTGCCAGCAGCTTGGAACGGGGAACCTACGAGCAGTACTTC.

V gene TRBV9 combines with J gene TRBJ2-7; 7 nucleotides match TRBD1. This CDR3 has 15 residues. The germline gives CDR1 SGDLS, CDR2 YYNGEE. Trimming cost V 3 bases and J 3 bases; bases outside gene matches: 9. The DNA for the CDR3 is TGTGCCAGCAGCGCCGGGACAGATCTTCTCTACGAGCAGTACTTC. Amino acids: CASSAGTDLLYEQYF.

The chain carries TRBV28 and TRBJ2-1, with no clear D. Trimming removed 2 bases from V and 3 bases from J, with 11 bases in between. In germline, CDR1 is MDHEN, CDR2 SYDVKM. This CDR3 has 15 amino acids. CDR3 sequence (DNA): TGTGCCAGCAGTTTAAGGCAGATGTACTACAATGAGCAGTTCTTC. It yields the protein CASSLRQMYYNEQFF.

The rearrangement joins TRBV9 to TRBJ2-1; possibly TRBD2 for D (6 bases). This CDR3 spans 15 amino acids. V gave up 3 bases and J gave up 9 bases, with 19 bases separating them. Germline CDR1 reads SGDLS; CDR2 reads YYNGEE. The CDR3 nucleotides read TGTGCCAGCAGCGCTCCCTACGGGAGCTACGGTGAGCAGTTCTTC. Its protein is CASSAPYGSYGEQFF.

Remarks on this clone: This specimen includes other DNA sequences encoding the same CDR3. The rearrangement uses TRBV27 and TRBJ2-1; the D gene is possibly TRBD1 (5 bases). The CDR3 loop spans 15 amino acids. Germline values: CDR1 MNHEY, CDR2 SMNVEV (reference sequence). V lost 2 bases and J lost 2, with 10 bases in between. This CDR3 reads CASSLRTPTYNEQFF. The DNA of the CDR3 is TGTGCCAGCAGTTTACGGACACCTACCTACAATGAGCAGTTCTTC.

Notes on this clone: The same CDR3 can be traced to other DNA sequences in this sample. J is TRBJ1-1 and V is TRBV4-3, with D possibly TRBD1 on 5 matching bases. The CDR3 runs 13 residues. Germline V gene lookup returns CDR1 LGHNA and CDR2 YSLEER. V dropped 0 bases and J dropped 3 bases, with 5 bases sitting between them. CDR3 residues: CASSQEGDTEAFF. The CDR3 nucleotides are TGCGCCAGCAGCCAAGAAGGGGACACTGAAGCTTTCTTT.

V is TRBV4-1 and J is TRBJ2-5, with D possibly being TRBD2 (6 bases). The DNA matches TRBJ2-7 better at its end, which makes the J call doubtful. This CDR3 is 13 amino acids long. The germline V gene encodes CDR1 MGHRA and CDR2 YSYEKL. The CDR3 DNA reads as TGCGCCAGCAGCCTCGGAGGGCCCTACGAGCAGTACTTC. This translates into CASSLGGPYEQYF.

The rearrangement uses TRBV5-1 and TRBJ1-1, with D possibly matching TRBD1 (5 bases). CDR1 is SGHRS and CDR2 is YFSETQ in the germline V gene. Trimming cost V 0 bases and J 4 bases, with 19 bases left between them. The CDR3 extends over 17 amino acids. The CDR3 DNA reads TGCGCCAGCAGCTTGGTGGGGCAGGGAGGTATAGGCACTGAAGCTTTCTTT. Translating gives CASSLVGQGGIGTEAFF.

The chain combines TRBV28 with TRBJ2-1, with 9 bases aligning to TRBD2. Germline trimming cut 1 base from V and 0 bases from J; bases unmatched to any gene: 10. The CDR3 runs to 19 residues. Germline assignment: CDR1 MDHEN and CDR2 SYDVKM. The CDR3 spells CASSLLSSGGSYSYNEQFF. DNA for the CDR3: TGTGCCAGCAGTTTATTGAGTAGCGGGGGATCCTACTCCTACAATGAGCAGTTCTTC.

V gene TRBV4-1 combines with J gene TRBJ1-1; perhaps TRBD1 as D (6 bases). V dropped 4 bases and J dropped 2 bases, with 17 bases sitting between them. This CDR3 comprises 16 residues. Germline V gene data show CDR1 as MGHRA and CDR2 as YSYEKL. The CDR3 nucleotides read TGCGCCAGCAGCCTCTCGCCTGGGGGCGAAAACACTGAAGCTTTCTTT. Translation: CASSLSPGGENTEAFF.

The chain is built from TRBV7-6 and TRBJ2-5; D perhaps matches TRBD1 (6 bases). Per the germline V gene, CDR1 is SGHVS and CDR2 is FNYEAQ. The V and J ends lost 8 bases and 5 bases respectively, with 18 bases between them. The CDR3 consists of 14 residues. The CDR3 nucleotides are TGTGCCAGCGCATACAGGGTGGGTAGGGAGACCCAGTACTTC. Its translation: CASAYRVGRETQYF.

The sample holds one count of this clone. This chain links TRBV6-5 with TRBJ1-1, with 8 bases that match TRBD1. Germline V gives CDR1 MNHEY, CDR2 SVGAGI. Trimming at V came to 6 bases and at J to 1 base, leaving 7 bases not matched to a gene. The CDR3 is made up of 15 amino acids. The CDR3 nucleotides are TGTGCCAGCAGACTACAACAGGGGGGGAACACTGAAGCTTTCTTT. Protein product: CASRLQQGGNTEAFF.

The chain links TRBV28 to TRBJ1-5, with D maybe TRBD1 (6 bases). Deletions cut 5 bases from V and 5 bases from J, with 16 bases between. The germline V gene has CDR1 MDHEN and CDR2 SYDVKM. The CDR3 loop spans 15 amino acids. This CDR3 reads CASSPPRGGDQPQHF. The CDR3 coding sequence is TGTGCCAGCAGTCCCCCCAGGGGAGGGGATCAGCCCCAGCATTTT.

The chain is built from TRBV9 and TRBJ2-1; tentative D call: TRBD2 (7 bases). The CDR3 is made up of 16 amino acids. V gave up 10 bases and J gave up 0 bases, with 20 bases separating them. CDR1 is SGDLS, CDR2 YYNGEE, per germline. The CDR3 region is CASGGPSPSSYNEQFF. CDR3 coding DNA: TGTGCCTCCGGGGGGCCAAGCCCGAGCTCCTACAATGAGCAGTTCTTC.

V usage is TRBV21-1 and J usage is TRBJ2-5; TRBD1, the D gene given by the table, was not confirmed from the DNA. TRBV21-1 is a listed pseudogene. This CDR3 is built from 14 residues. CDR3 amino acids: CASSGQINQETQYF. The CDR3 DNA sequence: TGTGCCAGCAGCGGACAGATAAACCAAGAGACCCAGTACTTC.